This is a list of T cell receptor beta chains from one sample in a study of Ad26.COV2.S vaccination and SARS-CoV-2 variants. The repertoire was sequenced with immunoSEQ multiplex PCR; TCRdb's copy has only in-frame clones and lacks some. The sample lists some 450,000 clones; roughly 87% were seen once. The sample here was peripheral blood, taken in a trial of Ad26.COV2.S vaccine versus placebo. These receptors came from a person aged 18-60 years who received the Ad26.COV2.S COVID-19 vaccine or a placebo. Each CDR3 is given with its conserved first and last residue. A D gene is named only where the DNA matches it firmly.

.,TRBV10-3,TRBJ2-6,CAITGTGLGSGANVLTF,TGTGCCATCACCGGGACAGGACTAGGCTCTGGGGCCAACGTCCTGACTTTC
.,TRBV5-1,TRBJ2-1,CASSSPHEQFF,TGCGCCAGCAGCTCCCCGCATGAGCAGTTCTTC
.,TRBV4-3,TRBJ1-2,CASSQDRGHGYTF,TGCGCCAGCAGCCAAGATCGGGGCCATGGCTACACCTTC
.,TRBV29-1,TRBJ2-7,CSAMDGYEQYF,TGCAGCGCTATGGACGGCTACGAGCAGTACTTC
TRBD2,TRBV28,TRBJ2-7,CASSTPGLAGDLSSYEQYF,TGTGCCAGCAGTACCCCGGGACTAGCGGGAGACCTGAGCTCCTACGAGCAGTACTTC
.,TRBV5-1,TRBJ2-3,CASAGIGSTDTQYF,TGCGCCAGCGCAGGGATCGGGAGCACAGATACGCAGTATTTT
TRBD2,TRBV28,TRBJ2-7,CASSPGLVIEQYF,TGTGCCAGCAGCCCGGGACTAGTAATCGAGCAGTACTTC
.,TRBV19,TRBJ2-7,CASSMGDLYEQYF,TGTGCCAGTAGTATGGGGGACCTGTACGAGCAGTACTTC
.,TRBV6-5,TRBJ2-2,CASSRVQGNTGELFF,TGTGCCAGCAGCCGAGTACAGGGGAACACCGGGGAGCTGTTTTTT
.,TRBV7-9,TRBJ2-5,CASSRGAAVPYQETQYF,TGTGCCAGCAGCCGAGGGGCGGCAGTGCCGTACCAAGAGACCCAGTACTTC
TRBD1,TRBV7-2,TRBJ2-7,CASTSPTRDRAYEQYF,TGTGCCAGCACCTCCCCGACCCGGGACAGAGCCTACGAGCAGTACTTC